Below are 13 T cell receptor beta chains sequenced from a single sample in a study of T-cell memory formation after mild COVID-19. TCRdb itself ran the 5' RACE reads through MiXCR, one entry per CDR3 protein. The data hold 450,000 to 700,000 distinct CDR3 sequences, with roughly 18% observed a single time. Sequenced sample: PBMCs or a T cell subset sorted from them (not recorded which). These receptor sequences come from an adult woman who had mild COVID-19 (a few samples of this study predate the infection). Cell type and time point are not known.

There are a few counts of this clonotype. J is TRBJ1-6 and V is TRBV7-2, with D tentatively TRBD1 (6 bases). Germline V CDR1 and CDR2: SGHTA, FQGNSA. The CDR3 consists of 15 residues. Trimming shortened V by 5 bases and J by 6 bases, and 14 bases separated the two germline ends. CDR3 region: CASSGRGGSNSPLHF. For the CDR3, the DNA is TGTGCCAGCAGCGGAAGGGGGGGCTCTAATTCACCCCTCCACTTT.

This clonotype was detected only a few times. This chain links TRBV5-1 with TRBJ2-5; a weak D match, TRBD1 (6 bases). The CDR3 loop spans 14 amino acids. V lost 0 bases and J lost 5, with 11 bases in between. Germline values: CDR1 SGHRS, CDR2 YFSETQ. CDR3 nucleotide sequence: TGCGCCAGCAGCTTGGGAATCCAGGGGGAGACCCAGTACTTC. It translates to CASSLGIQGETQYF. Based on the CDR3 plus reference TRBV5-1 and TRBJ2-5, the full variable domain is KAGVTQTPRYLIKTRGQQVTLSCSPISGHRSVSWYQQTPGQGLQFLFEYFSETQRNKGNFPGRFSGRQFSNSRSEMNVSTLELGDSALYLCASSLGIQGETQYFGPGTRLLVL.

V usage is TRBV20-1 and J usage is TRBJ2-7; possible D gene TRBD2, 5 bases. Germline-derived CDR1 and CDR2 are DFQATT and SNEGSKA (reference sequence). The CDR3 totals 15 residues. V was trimmed by 0 bases and J by 0 bases, leaving 12 bases between them. The CDR3 DNA reads as TGCAGTGCTAGAGAAGGGCTAGCTATCTCCTACGAGCAGTACTTC. Protein product: CSAREGLAISYEQYF.

The chain recombines TRBV28 with TRBJ2-7, with 8 positions matching TRBD2. V trimming: 3 bases; J trimming: 7 bases; junction bases outside the gene matches: 11. Germline assignment: CDR1 MDHEN and CDR2 SYDVKM. There are 15 residues in the CDR3. The CDR3: CASSLAASGYREQYF. CDR3 nucleotides: TGTGCCAGCAGTTTGGCGGCTAGCGGGTACCGAGAGCAGTACTTC.

This clonotype was observed a handful of times. This chain links TRBV19 with TRBJ2-7; D gene uncertain. CDR1 and CDR2 from the germline V gene are LNHDA and SQIVND (reference sequence). This CDR3 has 13 residues. The V gene lost 10 bases and the J gene lost 2 bases, with 15 bases spanning the gap. CDR3 loop: CATSPAGPYEQYF. Here the CDR3 DNA reads TGTGCCACCTCACCGGCCGGGCCCTACGAGCAGTACTTC.

The chain is built from TRBV7-3 and TRBJ2-7, with D perhaps matching TRBD1 or TRBD2 (5 bases each). V lost 1 base, J lost 5 bases, and 18 bases lay in between. This CDR3 is 16 amino acids long. Germline assignment: CDR1 SGHTA and CDR2 FQGTGA. The CDR3 sequence is CASSLKPGLGAHEQYF. The CDR3 DNA reads TGTGCCAGCAGCTTAAAGCCAGGGCTCGGGGCTCACGAGCAGTACTTC.

The V call is TRBV5-4, the J call TRBJ2-3, with 8 bases aligning to TRBD2. Trimming removed 0 bases from V and 2 bases from J; junction bases left unmatched: 5. The CDR3 loop spans 16 amino acids. Germline-derived CDR1 and CDR2 are SGHNT and YYREEE (reference sequence). The CDR3 protein is CASSLVGGGITDTQYF. CDR3 DNA: TGTGCCAGCAGCTTGGTTGGCGGGGGGATCACAGATACGCAGTATTTT.

The sample holds a few counts of this clonotype. The rearrangement links TRBV7-2 to TRBJ2-3; 9 nucleotides align to TRBD2. Germline assignment: CDR1 SGHTA and CDR2 FQGNSA. There are 15 residues in the CDR3. V shed 3 bases and J 3 bases; nucleotides not matched to a gene: 4. CDR3 protein: CASSLWSGGTDTQYF. CDR3 DNA sequence: TGTGCCAGCAGCTTGTGGAGCGGGGGGACAGATACGCAGTATTTT. Full variable domain (rest looked up from reference TRBV7-2 and TRBJ2-3): GAGVSQSPSNKVTEKGKDVELRCDPISGHTALYWYRQSLGQGLEFLIYFQGNSAPDKSGLPSDRFSAERTGGSVSTLTIQRTQQEDSAVYLCASSLWSGGTDTQYFGPGTRLTVL.

The chain joins TRBV19 to TRBJ1-1, with D unresolved. The CDR3 spans 12 residues. Germline CDR1 LNHDA, CDR2 SQIVND (reference sequence). Deletions cut 5 bases from V and 6 bases from J, with 10 bases between. CDR3 sequence reads: CASSQRKPEAFF. CDR3 bases: TGTGCCAGTAGTCAGCGCAAACCTGAAGCTTTCTTT. Based on the CDR3 plus reference TRBV19 and TRBJ1-1, the full variable domain is DGGITQSPKYLFRKEGQNVTLSCEQNLNHDAMYWYRQDPGQGLRLIYYSQIVNDFQKGDIAEGYSVSREKKESFPLTVTSAQKNPTAFYLCASSQRKPEAFFGQGTRLTVV.

V gene TRBV20-1 combines with J gene TRBJ2-7; 9 nucleotides line up with TRBD2. CDR1 is DFQATT and CDR2 is SNEGSKA in the germline V gene (reference sequence). The CDR3 length is 14 residues. Trimming removed 3 bases from V and 5 bases from J; junction bases left unmatched: 8. Written as DNA, the CDR3 is TGCAGTGCTAGGGCTCCGGGACTAGCAAACGAGCAGTACTTC. Its translation: CSARAPGLANEQYF.

The chain links TRBV6-5 to TRBJ1-1, with 10 bases matching TRBD1. This CDR3 comprises 14 residues. J lost 7 bases, V lost 5 bases, and 7 bases had no gene match. The germline CDR1 and CDR2 sequences are MNHEY and SVGAGI. The CDR3 here is CASSPYRTGGEAFF. In DNA, the CDR3 is TGTGCCAGCAGTCCTTACAGGACAGGGGGTGAAGCTTTCTTT.

The CDR3 loop is CASSYSVGEAGYTF. The CDR3 DNA reads as TGTGCCAGCAGTTACTCCGTGGGGGAGGCTGGCTACACCTTC. The V and J genes are TRBV6-6 and TRBJ1-2, with D tentatively TRBD1 (5 bases). The CDR3 spans 14 residues. Trimming took 0 bases from V and 7 from J, leaving 12 bases between them. CDR1 is MNHNY and CDR2 is SVGAGI in the germline V gene (reference sequence).

This clonotype was found a few times. The rearrangement links TRBV9 to TRBJ2-3; TRBD1 agrees at 10 bases. CDR3 length: 16 amino acids. CDR1 and CDR2 from the germline V gene are SGDLS and YYNGEE. Trimming cost V 0 bases and J 5 bases; bases outside gene matches: 6. The CDR3 here is CASSVDDRGLGDTQYF. CDR3 sequence (DNA): TGTGCCAGCAGCGTAGATGACAGGGGGCTGGGAGATACGCAGTATTTT.